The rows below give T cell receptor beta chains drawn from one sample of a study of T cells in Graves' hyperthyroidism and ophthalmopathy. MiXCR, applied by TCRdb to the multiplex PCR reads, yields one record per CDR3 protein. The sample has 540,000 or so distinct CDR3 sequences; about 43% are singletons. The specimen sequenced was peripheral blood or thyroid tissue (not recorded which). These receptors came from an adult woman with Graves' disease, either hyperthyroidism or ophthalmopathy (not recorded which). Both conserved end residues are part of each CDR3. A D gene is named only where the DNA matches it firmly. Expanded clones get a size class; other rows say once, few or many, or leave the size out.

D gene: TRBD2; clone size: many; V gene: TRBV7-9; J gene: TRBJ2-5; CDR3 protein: CASSQRTSGRAESTQYF; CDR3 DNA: TGTGCCAGCAGCCAACGGACTAGCGGGAGGGCCGAGTCAACCCAGTACTTC
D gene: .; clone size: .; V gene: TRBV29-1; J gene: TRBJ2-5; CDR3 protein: CSVEETVRGLETQYF; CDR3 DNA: TGCAGCGTTGAAGAGACGGTGCGGGGTTTGGAGACCCAGTACTTC
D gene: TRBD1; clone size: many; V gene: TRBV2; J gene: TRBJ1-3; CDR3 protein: CASSEGTGRSSGNTIYF; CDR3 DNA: TGTGCCAGCAGTGAAGGGACAGGCCGTTCCTCTGGAAACACCATATATTTT
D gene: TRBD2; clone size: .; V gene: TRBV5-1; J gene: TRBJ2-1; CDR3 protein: CASSPSLAGDGEQFF; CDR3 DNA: TGCGCCAGCAGCCCGAGCTTGGCGGGAGACGGTGAGCAGTTCTTC
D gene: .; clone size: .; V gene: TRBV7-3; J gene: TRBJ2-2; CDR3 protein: CASSPPYQYAGGLFF; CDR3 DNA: TGTGCCAGCAGTCCGCCATACCAGTATGCCGGGGGGCTGTTTTTT
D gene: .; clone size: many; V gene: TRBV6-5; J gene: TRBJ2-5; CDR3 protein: CASSWQRSQETQYF; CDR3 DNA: TGTGCCAGCAGTTGGCAGCGTAGCCAAGAGACCCAGTACTTC
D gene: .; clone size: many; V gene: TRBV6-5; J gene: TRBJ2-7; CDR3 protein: CASSSSPTGSQQYF; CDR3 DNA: TGTGCCAGCAGTTCATCCCCTACAGGATCTCAGCAGTACTTC
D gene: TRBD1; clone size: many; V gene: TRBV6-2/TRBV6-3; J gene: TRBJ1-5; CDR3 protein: CASSRGTESNQPQHF; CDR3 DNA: TGTGCCAGCAGTAGGGGGACAGAAAGCAATCAGCCCCAGCATTTT
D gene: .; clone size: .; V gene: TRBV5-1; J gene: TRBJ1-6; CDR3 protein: CASSLSGPAGSPLHF; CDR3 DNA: TGCGCCAGCAGCTTAAGCGGCCCCGCCGGATCACCCCTCCACTTT
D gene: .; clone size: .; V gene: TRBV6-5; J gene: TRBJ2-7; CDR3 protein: CASSQDRKQYF; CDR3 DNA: TGTGCCAGCAGTCAAGATAGGAAGCAGTACTTC
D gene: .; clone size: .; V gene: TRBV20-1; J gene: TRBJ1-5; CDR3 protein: CSARDPGQPQHF; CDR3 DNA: TGCAGTGCTAGAGATCCGGGTCAGCCCCAGCATTTT
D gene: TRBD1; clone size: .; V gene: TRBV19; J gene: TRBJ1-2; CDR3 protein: CASSAGTGVAYGYTF; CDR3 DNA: TGTGCCAGTAGTGCCGGGACAGGGGTCGCGTATGGCTACACCTTC
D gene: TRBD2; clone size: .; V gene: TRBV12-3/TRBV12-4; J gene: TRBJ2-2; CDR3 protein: CASSSGLTGGRAEGTGELFF; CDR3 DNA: TGTGCCAGCAGTTCTGGACTAACGGGAGGGAGGGCTGAGGGCACCGGGGAGCTGTTTTTT
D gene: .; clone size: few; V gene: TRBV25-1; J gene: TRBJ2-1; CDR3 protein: CASSESLGISYNEQFF; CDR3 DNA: TGTGCCAGCAGTGAATCGTTAGGGATATCCTACAATGAGCAGTTCTTC
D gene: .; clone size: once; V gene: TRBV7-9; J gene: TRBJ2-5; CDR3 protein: CASSRGINQETQYF; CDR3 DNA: TGTGCCAGCAGCCGGGGGATCAACCAAGAGACCCAGTACTTC
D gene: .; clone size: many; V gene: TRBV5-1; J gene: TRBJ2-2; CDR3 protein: CASSPKLDSYTGELFF; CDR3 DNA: TGCGCCAGCAGCCCAAAACTGGACAGTTACACCGGGGAGCTGTTTTTT
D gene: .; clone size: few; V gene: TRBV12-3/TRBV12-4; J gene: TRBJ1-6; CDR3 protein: CASSSQDSPLHF; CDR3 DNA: TGTGCCAGCAGTTCACAGGATTCACCCCTCCACTTT
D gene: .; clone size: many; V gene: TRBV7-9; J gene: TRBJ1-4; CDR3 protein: CASSFEWEKLFF; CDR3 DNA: TGTGCCAGCAGCTTCGAGTGGGAAAAACTGTTTTTT
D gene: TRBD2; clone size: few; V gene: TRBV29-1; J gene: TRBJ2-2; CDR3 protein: CSASGTSGTGELFF; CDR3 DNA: TGCAGCGCCTCCGGGACTAGCGGCACCGGGGAGCTGTTTTTT
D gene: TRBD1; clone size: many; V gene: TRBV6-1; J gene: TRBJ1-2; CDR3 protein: CAGSPGQDYGYTF; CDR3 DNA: TGTGCCGGGTCACCGGGACAGGACTATGGCTACACCTTC
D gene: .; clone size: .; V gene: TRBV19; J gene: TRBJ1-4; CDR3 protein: CASRTQGGVEKLFF; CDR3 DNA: TGTGCCAGTAGGACCCAGGGTGGCGTTGAAAAACTGTTTTTT
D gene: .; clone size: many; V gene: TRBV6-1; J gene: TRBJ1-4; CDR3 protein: CASSDRSRTNEKLFF; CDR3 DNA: TGTGCCAGCAGTGATCGGTCTAGAACTAATGAAAAACTGTTTTTT
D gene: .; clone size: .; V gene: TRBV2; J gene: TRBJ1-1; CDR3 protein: CASSARPGSRNTEAFF; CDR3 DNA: TGTGCCAGCAGTGCTAGGCCCGGCTCGCGCAACACTGAAGCTTTCTTT
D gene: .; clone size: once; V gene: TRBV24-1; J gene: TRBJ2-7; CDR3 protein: CATPGMGEQYF; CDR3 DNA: TGTGCTACCCCAGGGATGGGCGAGCAGTACTTC
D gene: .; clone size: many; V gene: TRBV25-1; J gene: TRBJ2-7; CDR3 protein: CASSESGGVNYEQYF; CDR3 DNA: TGTGCCAGCAGTGAATCAGGCGGGGTTAACTACGAGCAGTACTTC
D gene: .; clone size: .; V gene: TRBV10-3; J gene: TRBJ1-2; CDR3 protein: CAISGDGFFYGYTF; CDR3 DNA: TGTGCCATCAGTGGAGACGGGTTCTTCTATGGCTACACCTTC
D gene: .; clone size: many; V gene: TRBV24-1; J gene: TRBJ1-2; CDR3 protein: CATSDSSGTRYGYTF; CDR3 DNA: TGTGCCACCAGTGATTCCTCCGGGACACGCTATGGCTACACCTTC
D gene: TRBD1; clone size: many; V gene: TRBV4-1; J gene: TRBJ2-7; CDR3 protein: CASSQPGQKSSYEQYF; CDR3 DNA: TGCGCCAGCAGCCAACCGGGACAGAAAAGCTCCTACGAGCAGTACTTC
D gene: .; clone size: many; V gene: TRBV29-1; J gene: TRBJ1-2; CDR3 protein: CSGRTGTYGYTF; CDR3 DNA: TGCAGCGGCCGTACAGGGACCTATGGCTACACCTTC
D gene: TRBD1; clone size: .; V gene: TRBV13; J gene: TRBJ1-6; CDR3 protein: CASSSLDRGFRGDNSPLHF; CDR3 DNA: TGTGCCAGCAGCTCGTTGGACAGGGGTTTCCGGGGCGATAATTCACCCCTCCACTTT
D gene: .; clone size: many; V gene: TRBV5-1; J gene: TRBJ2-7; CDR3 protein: CASSTGRGLSSYEQYF; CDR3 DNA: TGCGCCAGCAGCACCGGACGGGGGCTTAGCTCCTACGAGCAGTACTTC
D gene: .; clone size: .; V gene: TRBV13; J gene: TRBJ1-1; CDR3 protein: CASSRPPDEAFF; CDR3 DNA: TGTGCCAGCTCTCGGCCCCCCGATGAAGCTTTCTTT
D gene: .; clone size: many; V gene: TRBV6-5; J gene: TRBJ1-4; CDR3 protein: CASPRFSCATNEKLFF; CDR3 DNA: TGTGCCAGCCCCAGATTTAGTTGCGCAACTAATGAAAAACTGTTTTTT
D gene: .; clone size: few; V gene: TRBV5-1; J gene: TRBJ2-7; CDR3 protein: CASSLGVREQYF; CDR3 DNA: TGTGCCAGCAGCTTGGGGGTCCGGGAGCAGTACTTC
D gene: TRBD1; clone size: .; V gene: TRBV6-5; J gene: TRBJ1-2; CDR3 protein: CASSYSIGGQGARGALNGYTF; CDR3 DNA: TGTGCCAGCAGTTACTCGATAGGTGGACAGGGGGCGCGTGGGGCTCTAAATGGCTACACCTTC
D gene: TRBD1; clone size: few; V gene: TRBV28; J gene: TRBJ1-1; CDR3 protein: CASTVTGGDTEAFF; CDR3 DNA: TGTGCCAGCACGGTGACAGGGGGTGACACTGAAGCTTTCTTT
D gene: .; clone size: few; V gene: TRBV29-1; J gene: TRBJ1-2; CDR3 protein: CSVDFRKGDGYTF; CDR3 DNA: TGCAGCGTTGACTTCCGAAAGGGAGATGGCTACACCTTC
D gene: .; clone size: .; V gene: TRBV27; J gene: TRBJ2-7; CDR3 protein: CASSLQGGRYEQYF; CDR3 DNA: TGTGCCAGCAGTCTACAGGGAGGACGCTACGAGCAGTACTTC
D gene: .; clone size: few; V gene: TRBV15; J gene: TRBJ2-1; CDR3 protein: CATSRDRNEQFF; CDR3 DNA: TGTGCCACCAGCAGAGACAGGAATGAGCAGTTCTTC